This T cell receptor (beta chain) was captured in a study of blood T cell repertoires in COVID-19. Method: immunoSEQ multiplex PCR; TCRdb's copy keeps in-frame clones and lacks some. Of roughly 190,000 clones detected, around 86% appear once; the ten largest clones hold roughly 6.1%. This clone appeared a few times. Germline loops: CDR1 PRHDT, CDR2 FYEKMQ (reference sequence). The V segment lost 1 base and the J segment 2 bases; nucleotides outside the gene matches: 5. This CDR3 has 19 residues. Input material: peripheral blood. The sequence derives from a woman between 35 and 50 years old with acute or convalescent COVID-19. The V and J genes are TRBV13 and TRBJ2-2; 15 positions match TRBD2. The CDR3 nucleotides read TGTGCCAGCAGCTTAGAAGTGGGACTAGCGGGAGGAAACACCGGGGAGCTGTTTTTT. Protein product: CASSLEVGLAGGNTGELFF.